The 7 T cell receptor beta chains below all came from one sample that was sequenced in a study of blood T cell repertoires in COVID-19. Sequencing used immunoSEQ multiplex PCR; TCRdb keeps in-frame clones, though not all of them. Seen here are some 250,000 clones, nearly 90% observed once, and the top ten hold about 0.8%. The sequencing sample was made of peripheral blood. All receptors derive from a woman in her 30s with acute or convalescent COVID-19.

The CDR3: CAITSGSTDTQYF. DNA of the CDR3: TGTGCCATCACCAGCGGGAGCACAGATACGCAGTATTTT. The V gene is TRBV10-3, the J gene TRBJ2-3; tentatively, D is TRBD2 (6 bases). The germline gives CDR1 ENHRY, CDR2 SYGVKD. V was pared by 7 bases and J by 0 bases, with 8 bases between. The CDR3 spans 13 residues.

This chain joins TRBV5-1 and TRBJ2-7; D is unresolved. V was trimmed by 1 base and J by 0 bases, leaving 5 bases between them. The germline gives CDR1 SGHRS, CDR2 YFSETQ. The CDR3 consists of 13 residues. DNA of the CDR3: TGCGCCAGCAGCTTGCAGTTCTCCTACGAGCAGTACTTC. As protein: CASSLQFSYEQYF.

The chain uses TRBV9 and TRBJ2-3; TRBD2 matches at 7 bases. The germline V gene encodes CDR1 SGDLS and CDR2 YYNGEE. This CDR3 has 17 residues. With 3 bases clipped from V and 3 bases from J, the junction kept 13 bases outside the gene matches. The CDR3 sequence is CASSAHMSGGITDTQYF. The CDR3 coding sequence is TGTGCCAGCAGCGCCCACATGTCGGGAGGTATTACAGATACGCAGTATTTT.

The rearrangement joins TRBV11-3 to TRBJ2-1; D is perhaps TRBD2 (6 bases). Looked up from germline, CDR1 is SGHNT and CDR2 is YENEEA. Trimming left V 4 bases short and J 3 bases short, with 16 bases between. The CDR3 length is 16 residues. CDR3 region: CASSCPSRGNYNEQFF. In DNA, the CDR3 is TGTGCCAGCAGCTGCCCCTCTCGCGGGAACTACAATGAGCAGTTCTTC.

The chain combines TRBV5-4 with TRBJ2-2, with D maybe TRBD1 (6 bases). CDR3 length equals 18 residues. With 3 bases removed from V and 0 bases from J, the gap between germline ends came to 18 bases. The germline V gene encodes CDR1 SGHNT and CDR2 YYREEE (reference sequence). The DNA for the CDR3 is TGTGCCAGCAGCTCGGACCCGACAGGCAGTCCGAACACCGGGGAGCTGTTTTTT. This sequence encodes CASSSDPTGSPNTGELFF.

The chain has TRBV15 and TRBJ2-7; D might be TRBD1 (6 bases). CDR3 length: 13 residues. Trimming took 0 bases from V and 4 from J, leaving 7 bases between them. Per germline, CDR1 LNHNV and CDR2 YYDKDF (reference sequence). This chain's CDR3 is CATSRDGQYEQYF. The CDR3 region has the DNA TGTGCCACCAGCAGAGATGGACAGTACGAGCAGTACTTC. Filled out from reference TRBV15 and TRBJ2-7, the complete variable domain reads DAMVIQNPRYQVTQFGKPVTLSCSQTLNHNVMYWYQQKSSQAPKLLFHYYDKDFNNEADTPDNFQSRRPNTSFCFLDIRSPGLGDTAMYLCATSRDGQYEQYFGPGTRLTVT.

The chain combines TRBV7-6 with TRBJ2-1; 10 nucleotides align to TRBD2. This CDR3 contains 14 residues. The ends lost 4 bases at V and 9 bases at J; junction bases unmatched: 6. In germline, CDR1 is SGHVS, CDR2 FNYEAQ. The CDR3: CASSWKREGGEQFF. The CDR3 DNA sequence: TGTGCCAGCAGCTGGAAGCGGGAGGGGGGTGAGCAGTTCTTC. Supplemented by reference TRBV7-6 and TRBJ2-1, the full variable domain reads GAGVSQSPRYKVTKRGQDVALRCDPISGHVSLYWYRQALGQGPEFLTYFNYEAQQDKSGLPNDRFSAERPEGSISTLTIQRTEQRDSAMYRCASSWKREGGEQFFGPGTRLTVL.